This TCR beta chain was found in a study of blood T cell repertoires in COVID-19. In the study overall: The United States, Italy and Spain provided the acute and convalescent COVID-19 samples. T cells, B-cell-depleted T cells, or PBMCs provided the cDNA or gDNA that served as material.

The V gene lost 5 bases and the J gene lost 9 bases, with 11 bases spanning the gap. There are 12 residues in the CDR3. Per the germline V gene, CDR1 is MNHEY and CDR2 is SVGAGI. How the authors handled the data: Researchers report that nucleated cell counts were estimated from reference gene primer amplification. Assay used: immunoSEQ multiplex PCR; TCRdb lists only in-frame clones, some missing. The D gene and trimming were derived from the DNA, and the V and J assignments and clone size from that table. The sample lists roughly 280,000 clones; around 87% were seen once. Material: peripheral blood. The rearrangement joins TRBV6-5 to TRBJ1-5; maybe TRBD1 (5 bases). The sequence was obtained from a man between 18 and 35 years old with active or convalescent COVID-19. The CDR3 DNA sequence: TGTGCCAGCAGTCATCGTGGGGCGCCCCAGCATTTT. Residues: CASSHRGAPQHF.